Each of the 29 T cell receptor beta chains below was sequenced from the same sample in a study of T-cell reconstitution after alpha-beta-depleted transplantation in children. Molecular barcoding with unique molecular identifiers was used for the TCRbeta library. MiXCR was run by TCRdb on the PCR reads, yielding one entry per CDR3 protein. Of some 640,000 distinct CDR3 sequences listed, over 15% are singletons. Specimen: PBMCs from the stem cell graft donor, collected from the stem cell graft. The receptors originated from a human donor who donated a stem cell graft to a child with acute myeloid leukemia.

CDR3 bases: TGTGCCAGCAGCTACACAAATGGGGGGGAGCAGTACGTC. It encodes CASSYTNGGEQYV. The V call is TRBV12-3 or TRBV12-4, the J call TRBJ2-7, with D possibly matching TRBD2 (6 bases). CDR3 length equals 13 residues. V shed 6 bases and J shed 7 bases, with 16 bases lying between them.

This clonotype was seen at least ten times. The CDR3 DNA sequence: TGTGCCAGCAGTTTTGTTCTAGCGGGGGAGAATGAGCAGTTCTTC. It is translated as CASSFVLAGENEQFF. This chain links TRBV12-3 or TRBV12-4 with TRBJ2-1, with 10 bases that match TRBD2. This CDR3 region has 15 residues. With V trimmed by 3 bases and J by 7 bases, 6 bases remained unmatched.

The genes are TRBV29-1 and TRBJ1-2; a weak D match, TRBD1 (6 bases). Per germline, CDR1 SQVTM and CDR2 ANQGSEA. This CDR3 spans 13 amino acids. V lost 5 bases and J lost 0, with 10 bases in between. In DNA form, the CDR3 reads TGCAGCGTTCTGGACAGTACTAACTATGGCTACACCTTC. The encoded protein is CSVLDSTNYGYTF.

The J gene is TRBJ1-5, the V gene TRBV5-5; 8 bases agree with TRBD1. V gave up 0 bases and J gave up 6 bases; unmatched junction bases: 11. Germline lookup yields CDR1 SGHKS and CDR2 YYEKEE (reference sequence). The length of the CDR3 is 17 residues. CDR3 loop: CASSLVGFGQGGQPQHF. DNA for the CDR3: TGTGCCAGCAGCTTGGTGGGTTTCGGACAGGGAGGTCAGCCCCAGCATTTT.

This clonotype was counted between two and nine times. The CDR3 loop is CASSLTAGTHYEQYV. The CDR3 nucleotides read TGTGCCAGCAGTCTAACAGCGGGAACTCACTACGAGCAGTACGTC. The gene calls are TRBV13 and TRBJ2-7; TRBD2 matches 7 bases. Trimming cost V 6 bases and J 3 bases; bases outside gene matches: 11. Per the germline V gene, CDR1 is PRHDT and CDR2 is FYEKMQ (reference sequence). The CDR3 spans 15 residues.

This chain links TRBV27 with TRBJ2-5; D gene uncertain. The length of the CDR3 is 15 residues. Deletions cut 1 base from V and 2 bases from J, with 11 bases between. In germline, CDR1 is MNHEY, CDR2 SMNVEV (reference sequence). CDR3 region: CASSLYEDYQETQYF. CDR3 bases: TGTGCCAGCAGTTTATATGAGGATTATCAAGAGACCCAGTACTTC.

This clonotype was seen at least ten times. The rearrangement uses TRBV12-3 or TRBV12-4 and TRBJ1-2; no definite D call. The CDR3 is 11 amino acids. V lost 7 bases and J lost 8, with 11 bases in between. The CDR3 is CASTVQWGYTF. In nucleotides, the CDR3 is TGTGCCAGCACCGTACAATGGGGCTACACCTTC.

This clonotype was recorded a few times. The chain couples TRBV11-3 to TRBJ2-1, with a tentative D call TRBD1 (5 bases). This CDR3 is 16 amino acids long. Germline CDR1 and CDR2: SGHNT and YENEEA. The V gene lost 3 bases and the J gene lost 1 base, with 13 bases spanning the gap. The CDR3 loop reads CASSFSGRRSYNEQFF. In DNA form, the CDR3 reads TGTGCCAGCAGCTTTTCAGGGCGTCGTTCCTACAATGAGCAGTTCTTC.

This clonotype was seen only a few times. This chain links TRBV4-1 with TRBJ1-4, with a weak D call TRBD1 (6 bases). CDR1 MGHRA and CDR2 YSYEKL come from the germline V gene. Between the trimmed V and J ends, which lost 1 base and 4 bases, there was a span of 16 bases. The CDR3 loop spans 17 amino acids. The CDR3 sequence is CASSQVPHRANNEKLFF. Here the CDR3 DNA reads TGCGCCAGCAGCCAAGTACCCCACAGGGCAAATAATGAAAAACTGTTTTTT.

This clonotype showed up just a few times. This rearrangement joins TRBV7-8 to TRBJ2-1, with D hard to call. The CDR3 has 11 residues. Germline-derived CDR1 and CDR2 are SGHVS and FQNEAQ. V shed 3 bases and J shed 11 bases, with 8 bases lying between them. The chain's CDR3 is CASSFARQQFF. For the CDR3, the DNA is TGTGCCAGCAGCTTCGCCAGACAGCAGTTCTTC.

This sequence joins TRBV20-1 and TRBJ1-1; 9 nucleotides agree with TRBD1. Germline CDR1 reads DFQATT; CDR2 reads SNEGSKA (reference sequence). V lost 6 bases, J lost 4 bases, and 9 bases stayed unmatched. The CDR3 extends over 14 amino acids. The CDR3: CSAPGQGAGTEAFF. CDR3 coding DNA: TGCAGTGCCCCGGGACAGGGCGCGGGCACTGAAGCTTTCTTT.

This clonotype was counted many times. V usage is TRBV12-3 or TRBV12-4 and J usage is TRBJ2-2; D is undetermined. V was clipped by 7 bases and J by 5 bases, with 14 bases between them. The CDR3 totals 14 residues. CDR3 bases: TGTGCCAGCACCCCCGACCCGTTAACCGGGGAGCTGTTTTTT. Protein: CASTPDPLTGELFF.

This clonotype appeared many times. The CDR3 nucleotides read TGTGCCAGCAGCTTAGGCGGGGACAGGATTTATGGCTACACCTTC. It specifies CASSLGGDRIYGYTF. This chain connects TRBV7-2 to TRBJ1-2, with 8 bases lining up with TRBD1. Germline CDR1 SGHTA, CDR2 FQGNSA. V trimming: 1 base; J trimming: 5 bases; junction bases outside the gene matches: 6. The CDR3 contains 15 residues.

This clonotype has ten or more counts. CDR3 DNA: TGTGCCAGCAGCGGGGAATCCTACGAGCAGTACTTC. Its translation: CASSGESYEQYF. The rearrangement uses TRBV5-6 and TRBJ2-7; no clear D. Between the trimmed V and J ends, which lost 4 bases and 1 base, there was a span of 6 bases. This CDR3 has 12 residues. Germline CDR1 reads SGHDT; CDR2 reads YYEEEE. The variable domain in full, with the rest retrieved from reference TRBV5-6 and TRBJ2-7, is DAGVTQSPTHLIKTRGQQVTLRCSPKSGHDTVSWYQQALGQGPQFIFQYYEEEERQRGNFPDRFSGHQFPNYSSELNVNALLLGDSALYLCASSGESYEQYFGPGTRLTVT.

This chain joins TRBV7-3 and TRBJ2-7; tentatively, D is TRBD1 or TRBD2 (6 bases each). Germline assignment: CDR1 SGHTA and CDR2 FQGTGA. The CDR3 spans 15 residues. V lost 5 bases to trimming and J lost 8 bases, with 22 bases between them. The CDR3 coding sequence is TGTGCCAGCAGCGCTGGAGGGGGGACCAATACGAAGCAGTACTTC. It translates to CASSAGGGTNTKQYF.

A few counts support this clonotype. The J gene is TRBJ2-2, the V gene TRBV5-1; 11 bases agree with TRBD2. The CDR3 has 16 residues. V shed 2 bases and J 5 bases; nucleotides not matched to a gene: 5. Germline lookup yields CDR1 SGHRS and CDR2 YFSETQ. CDR3 amino acids: CASSFTSGSLTGELFF. The CDR3, as DNA: TGCGCCAGCAGCTTTACTAGCGGGAGCCTAACCGGGGAGCTGTTTTTT.

This clonotype was found many times. V is TRBV20-1 and J is TRBJ2-1; 11 bases agree with TRBD2. The CDR3 spans 15 residues. The J segment lost 7 bases and the V segment lost 6 bases, leaving 11 bases of the junction unmatched. The germline V gene has CDR1 DFQATT and CDR2 SNEGSKA (reference sequence). CDR3 nucleotides: TGCAGTGCCGGAGAGTTAGCGGGGGGGCAGAATGAGCAGTTCTTC. This codes for CSAGELAGGQNEQFF.

This clonotype was detected ten times or more. The chain joins TRBV6-5 to TRBJ1-5, with 7 bases matching TRBD1. With 4 bases clipped from V and 3 bases from J, the junction kept 6 bases outside the gene matches. Germline V gene data show CDR1 as MNHEY and CDR2 as SVGAGI. The CDR3 runs to 15 residues. CDR3 sequence reads: CASSSDRRNNQPQHF. The CDR3, as DNA: TGTGCCAGCAGTTCGGACAGGCGAAACAATCAGCCCCAGCATTTT.

Only a few counts were recorded for this clonotype. CDR3 DNA sequence: TGTGCCAGCAAGACAGGGATGACTGAAGCTTTCTTT. Residues: CASKTGMTEAFF. The chain is built from TRBV2 and TRBJ1-1; 7 bases align to TRBD1. Germline lookup yields CDR1 SNHLY and CDR2 FYNNEI. This CDR3 has 12 amino acids. V was pared by 7 bases and J by 5 bases, with 4 bases of the junction left unmatched.

The gene calls are TRBV7-9 and TRBJ2-1; 9 nucleotides match TRBD1. Trimming at V came to 5 bases and at J to 7 bases, leaving 9 bases not matched to a gene. CDR3 length: 15 residues. CDR1 SEHNR and CDR2 FQNEAQ come from the germline V gene (reference sequence). CDR3 loop: CASSTLDRGGNEQFF. CDR3 nucleotides: TGTGCCAGCAGCACCTTGGACAGGGGTGGAAATGAGCAGTTCTTC.

This clonotype was counted at least ten times. The chain recombines TRBV7-2 with TRBJ2-1; 10 bases match TRBD2. Trimming took 9 bases from V and 10 from J; bases not matched to a gene: 15. CDR1 is SGHTA, CDR2 FQGNSA, per germline. The CDR3 contains 15 residues. CDR3 residues: CASTTGSSGGWEQFF. The CDR3 DNA reads TGTGCCAGTACAACTGGTAGTAGCGGGGGGTGGGAGCAGTTCTTC.

This clonotype was observed many times. The V call is TRBV24-1, the J call TRBJ2-1, with TRBD1 matching 8 bases. Trimming removed 3 bases from V and 7 bases from J; junction bases left unmatched: 4. This CDR3 contains 14 residues. Germline V gene data show CDR1 as KGHDR and CDR2 as SFDVKD. The chain's CDR3 is CATSDRQGSNEQFF. CDR3 in DNA: TGTGCCACCAGTGATCGACAGGGGTCGAATGAGCAGTTCTTC.

V and J are TRBV24-1 and TRBJ2-5; D is perhaps TRBD1 (5 bases). V was shortened by 8 bases and J by 3 bases, with 9 bases between the two germline ends. The length of the CDR3 is 12 residues. Germline loops: CDR1 KGHDR, CDR2 SFDVKD. This CDR3 reads CATKGKEETQYF. The CDR3 coding sequence is TGTGCCACCAAGGGGAAAGAAGAGACCCAGTACTTC.

This chain joins TRBV3-1 and TRBJ1-1; unclear D gene. V dropped 0 bases and J dropped 2 bases, with 13 bases sitting between them. The CDR3 is 16 residues long. Germline CDR1 reads LGHDT; CDR2 reads YNNKEL (reference sequence). The CDR3 protein is CASSQDQRIINTEAFF. Written as DNA, the CDR3 is TGTGCCAGCAGCCAAGACCAGAGAATCATCAACACTGAAGCTTTCTTT. Filled out from reference TRBV3-1 and TRBJ1-1, the complete variable domain reads DTAVSQTPKYLVTQMGNDKSIKCEQNLGHDTMYWYKQDSKKFLKIMFSYNNKELIINETVPNRFSPKSPDKAHLNLHINSLELGDSAVYFCASSQDQRIINTEAFFGQGTRLTVV.

This clonotype showed up many times. The V gene is TRBV20-1, the J gene TRBJ1-6; D remains ambiguous. CDR3 length: 14 residues. Germline assignment: CDR1 DFQATT and CDR2 SNEGSKA (reference sequence). Trimming stripped 0 bases from V and 6 bases from J, with 9 bases between. The DNA of the CDR3 is TGCAGTGCTAGAGATATGACCGGTAATTCACCCCTCCACTTT. It codes for CSARDMTGNSPLHF.

The J gene is TRBJ1-1, the V gene TRBV7-2; D gene unclear. This CDR3 is built from 14 residues. Germline V gives CDR1 SGHTA, CDR2 FQGNSA. Trimming removed 1 base at V and 4 bases at J, with 10 bases between. As DNA, the CDR3 is TGTGCCAGCAGCTTAGTTGTCCGGGCCACTGAAGCTTTCTTT. Amino acids: CASSLVVRATEAFF.

V usage is TRBV14 and J usage is TRBJ2-3; D is uncertain. CDR3 length: 12 amino acids. CDR1 SGHDN and CDR2 FVKESK come from the germline V gene. V shed 4 bases and J shed 8 bases, with 10 bases lying between them. The CDR3, as DNA: TGTGCCAGCAGCCTCCGCCGAGGTACGCAGTATTTT. This sequence encodes CASSLRRGTQYF.

The chain is built from TRBV15 and TRBJ2-6; D call uncertain. Germline V gene lookup returns CDR1 LNHNV and CDR2 YYDKDF (reference sequence). The CDR3 is 15 amino acids. The V end was cut by 5 bases, the J end by 0 bases, with 8 bases between. Here the CDR3 reads CATSRDISGANVLTF. The CDR3 nucleotides are TGTGCCACCAGCCGTGACATCTCTGGGGCCAACGTCCTGACTTTC. Drawing the rest from reference TRBV15 and TRBJ2-6, the complete variable domain is DAMVIQNPRYQVTQFGKPVTLSCSQTLNHNVMYWYQQKSSQAPKLLFHYYDKDFNNEADTPDNFQSRRPNTSFCFLDIRSPGLGDTAMYLCATSRDISGANVLTFGAGSRLTVL.

V gene TRBV20-1 combines with J gene TRBJ2-3; 9 bases line up with TRBD2. The germline gives CDR1 DFQATT, CDR2 SNEGSKA (reference sequence). This CDR3 has 15 residues. V was clipped by 6 bases and J by 3 bases; unmatched bases: 10. CDR3 coding DNA: TGCAGTGCCGGGGCTAGCGGGGAAGTTACAGATACGCAGTATTTT. Protein: CSAGASGEVTDTQYF.